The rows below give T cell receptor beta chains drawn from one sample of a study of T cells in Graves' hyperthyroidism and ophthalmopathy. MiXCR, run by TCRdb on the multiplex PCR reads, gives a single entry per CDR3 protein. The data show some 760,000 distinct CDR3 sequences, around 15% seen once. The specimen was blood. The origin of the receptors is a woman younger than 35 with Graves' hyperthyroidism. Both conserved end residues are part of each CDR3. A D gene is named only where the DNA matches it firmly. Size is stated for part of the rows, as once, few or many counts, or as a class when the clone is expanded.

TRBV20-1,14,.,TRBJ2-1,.,TGCAGTGCTAGAGATGATGAACAGTACAATGAGCAGTTCTTC,CSARDDEQYNEQFF
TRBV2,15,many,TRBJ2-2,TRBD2,TGTGCCAGCAGCGGTGGACTAGCGGGAACCGGGGAGCTGTTTTTT,CASSGGLAGTGELFF
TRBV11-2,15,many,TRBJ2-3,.,TGTGCCAGCAGCGTATCAGCGGCTAGCACAGATACGCAGTATTTT,CASSVSAASTDTQYF
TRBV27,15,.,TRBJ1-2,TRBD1,TGTGCCAGCAGTTCCTTCGAGGGGGCGGGCTATGGCTACACCTTC,CASSSFEGAGYGYTF
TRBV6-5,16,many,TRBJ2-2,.,TGTGCCAGCAGTTACTCTGGATGGGGTAACGCCGGGGAGCTGTTTTTT,CASSYSGWGNAGELFF
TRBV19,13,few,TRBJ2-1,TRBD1,TGTGCCAGTACCTGGACAGGGGGCAATGAGCAGTTCTTC,CASTWTGGNEQFF
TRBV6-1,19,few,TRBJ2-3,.,TGTGCCAGCAGGGGGGGCACAGCGGCCGAACCCACCAGCACAGATACGCAGTATTTT,CASRGGTAAEPTSTDTQYF
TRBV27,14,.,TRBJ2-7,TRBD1,TGTGCCAGCAGGGGATACCGGGACAGATCCGAGCAGTACTTC,CASRGYRDRSEQYF
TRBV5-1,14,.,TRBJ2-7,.,TGCGCCAGCAGCGCTAGCTTCGGCATCTACGAGCAGTACTTC,CASSASFGIYEQYF
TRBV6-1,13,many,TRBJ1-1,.,TGTGCCAGCAGTGCTAAGGTGGGTCCGGGAGCTTTCTTT,CASSAKVGPGAFF
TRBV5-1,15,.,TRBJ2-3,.,TGCGCCAGCAGCTTGGATTCGGCACGCCCAGATACGCAGTATTTT,CASSLDSARPDTQYF
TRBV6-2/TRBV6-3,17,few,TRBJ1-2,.,TGTGCCAGCAAAAACGGAACTCGGGACATTTTAAACTATGGCTACACCTTC,CASKNGTRDILNYGYTF
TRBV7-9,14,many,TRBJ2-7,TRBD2,TGTGCCAGCAGCCCGACTAGCGGGAGAAGCGAGCAGTACTTC,CASSPTSGRSEQYF
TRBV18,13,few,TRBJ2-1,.,TGTGCCAGCTCACCATTATTGGGGAATGAGCAGTTCTTC,CASSPLLGNEQFF
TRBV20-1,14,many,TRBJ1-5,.,TGCAGTGCTAGAGACCGCGGCATTAATCAGCCCCAGCATTTT,CSARDRGINQPQHF
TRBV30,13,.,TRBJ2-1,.,TGTGCCTGGAGTGTACACGGGAACAATGAGCAGTTCTTC,CAWSVHGNNEQFF
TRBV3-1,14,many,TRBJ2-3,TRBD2,TGTGCCAGCAGCGCACGGACTAGCGGAGATACGCAGTATTTT,CASSARTSGDTQYF